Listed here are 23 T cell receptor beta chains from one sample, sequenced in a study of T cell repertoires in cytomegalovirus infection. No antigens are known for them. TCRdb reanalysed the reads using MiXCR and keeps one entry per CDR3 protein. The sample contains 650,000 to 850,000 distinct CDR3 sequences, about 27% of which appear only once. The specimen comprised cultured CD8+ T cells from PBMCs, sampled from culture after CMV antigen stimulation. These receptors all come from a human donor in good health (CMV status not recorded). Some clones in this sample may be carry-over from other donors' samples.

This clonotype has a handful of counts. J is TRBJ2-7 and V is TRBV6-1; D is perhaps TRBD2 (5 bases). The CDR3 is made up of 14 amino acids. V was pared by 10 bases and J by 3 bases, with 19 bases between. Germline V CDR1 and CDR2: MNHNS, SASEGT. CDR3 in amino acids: CATARGRGDYEQYV. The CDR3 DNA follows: TGTGCCACCGCCCGCGGTCGGGGAGACTACGAGCAGTACGTC.

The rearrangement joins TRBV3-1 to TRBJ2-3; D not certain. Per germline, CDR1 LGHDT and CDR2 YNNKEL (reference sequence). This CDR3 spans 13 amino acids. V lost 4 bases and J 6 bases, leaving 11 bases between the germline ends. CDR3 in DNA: TGTGCCAGCAGCCCGAGGACCTCGGATACGCAGTATTTT. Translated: CASSPRTSDTQYF.

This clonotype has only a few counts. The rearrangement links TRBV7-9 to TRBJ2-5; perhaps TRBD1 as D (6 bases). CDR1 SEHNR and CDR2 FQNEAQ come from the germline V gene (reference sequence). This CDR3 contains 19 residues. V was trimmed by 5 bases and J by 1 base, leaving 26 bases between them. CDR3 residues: CASSRVPGHLGEFQETQYF. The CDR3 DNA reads TGTGCCAGCAGCCGCGTCCCGGGACACCTTGGGGAGTTCCAAGAGACCCAGTACTTC.

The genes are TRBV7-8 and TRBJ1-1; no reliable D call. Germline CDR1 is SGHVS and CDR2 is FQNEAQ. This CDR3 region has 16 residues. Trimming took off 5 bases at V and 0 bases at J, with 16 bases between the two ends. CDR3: CASSPRERQVNTEAFF. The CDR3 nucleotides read TGTGCCAGCAGCCCGAGAGAGAGGCAGGTGAACACTGAAGCTTTCTTT.

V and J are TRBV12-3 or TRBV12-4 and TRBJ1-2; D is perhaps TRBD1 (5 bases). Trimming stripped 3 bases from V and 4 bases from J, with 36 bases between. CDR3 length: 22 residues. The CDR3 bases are TGTGCCAGCAGTTTCCTTCCCATGACGGGAGACAGAACCAAGCCTTTCAGCTATGGCTACACCTTC. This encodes CASSFLPMTGDRTKPFSYGYTF.

In DNA form, the CDR3 reads TGTGCCAGCAGCCAATGGAGGGATCGGCCCCAGCATTTT. Translating gives CASSQWRDRPQHF. The chain links TRBV11-3 to TRBJ1-5; no clear D. The CDR3 runs to 13 residues. The V end was cut by 5 bases, the J end by 9 bases, with 14 bases between. From germline, CDR1 is SGHNT and CDR2 YENEEA.

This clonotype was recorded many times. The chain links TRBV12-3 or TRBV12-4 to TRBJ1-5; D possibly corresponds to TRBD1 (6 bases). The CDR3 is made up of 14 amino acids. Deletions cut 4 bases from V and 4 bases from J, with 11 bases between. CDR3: CASSYRGGNQPQHF. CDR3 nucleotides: TGTGCCAGCAGTTATAGGGGGGGAAATCAGCCCCAGCATTTT.

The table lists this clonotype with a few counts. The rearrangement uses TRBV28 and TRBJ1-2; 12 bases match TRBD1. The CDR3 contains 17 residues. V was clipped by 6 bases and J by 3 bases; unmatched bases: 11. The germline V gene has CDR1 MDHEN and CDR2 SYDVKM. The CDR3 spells CASRSVRDRGLDYGYTF. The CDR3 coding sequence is TGTGCCAGCAGATCTGTCCGGGACAGGGGGCTGGACTATGGCTACACCTTC.

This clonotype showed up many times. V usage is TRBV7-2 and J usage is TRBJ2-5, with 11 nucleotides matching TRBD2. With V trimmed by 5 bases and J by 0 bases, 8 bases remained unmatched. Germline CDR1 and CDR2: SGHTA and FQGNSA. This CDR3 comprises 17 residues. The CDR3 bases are TGTGCCAGCAGCCCCCTACTAGCGGGGGTGTACCAAGAGACCCAGTACTTC. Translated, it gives CASSPLLAGVYQETQYF. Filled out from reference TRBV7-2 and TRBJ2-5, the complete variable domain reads GAGVSQSPSNKVTEKGKDVELRCDPISGHTALYWYRQSLGQGLEFLIYFQGNSAPDKSGLPSDRFSAERTGGSVSTLTIQRTQQEDSAVYLCASSPLLAGVYQETQYFGPGTRLLVL.

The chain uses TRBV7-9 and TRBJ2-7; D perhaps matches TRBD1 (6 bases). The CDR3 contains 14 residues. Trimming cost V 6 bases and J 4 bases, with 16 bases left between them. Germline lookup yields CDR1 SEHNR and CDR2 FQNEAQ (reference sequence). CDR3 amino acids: CASRSGTRGYEQYF. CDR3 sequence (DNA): TGTGCCAGCAGATCCGGGACAAGGGGGTACGAGCAGTACTTC.

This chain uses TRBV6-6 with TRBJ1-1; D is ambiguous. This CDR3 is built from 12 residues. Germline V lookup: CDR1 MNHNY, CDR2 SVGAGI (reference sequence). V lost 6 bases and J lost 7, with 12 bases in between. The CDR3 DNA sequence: TGTGCCAGCAGCCGTGTCGCCGGTGAAGCTTTCTTT. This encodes CASSRVAGEAFF.

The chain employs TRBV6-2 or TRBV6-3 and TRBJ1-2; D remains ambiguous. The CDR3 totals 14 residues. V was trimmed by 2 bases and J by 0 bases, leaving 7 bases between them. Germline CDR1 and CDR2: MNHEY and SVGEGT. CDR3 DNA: TGTGCCAGCAGTTACCTGAGTCCTAACTATGGCTACACCTTC. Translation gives CASSYLSPNYGYTF.

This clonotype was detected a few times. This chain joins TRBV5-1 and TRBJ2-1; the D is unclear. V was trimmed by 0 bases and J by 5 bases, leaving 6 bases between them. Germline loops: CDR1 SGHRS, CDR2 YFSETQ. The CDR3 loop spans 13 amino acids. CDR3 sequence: CASSLDFHNEQFF. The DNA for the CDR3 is TGCGCCAGCAGCTTGGACTTTCACAATGAGCAGTTCTTC. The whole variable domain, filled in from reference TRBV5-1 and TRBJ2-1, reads KAGVTQTPRYLIKTRGQQVTLSCSPISGHRSVSWYQQTPGQGLQFLFEYFSETQRNKGNFPGRFSGRQFSNSRSEMNVSTLELGDSALYLCASSLDFHNEQFFGPGTRLTVL.

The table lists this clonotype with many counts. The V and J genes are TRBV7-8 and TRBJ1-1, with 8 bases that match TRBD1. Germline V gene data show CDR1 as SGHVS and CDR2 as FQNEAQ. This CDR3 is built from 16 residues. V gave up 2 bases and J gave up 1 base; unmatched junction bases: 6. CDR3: CASSLRGQGANTEAFF. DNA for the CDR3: TGTGCCAGCAGCTTAAGGGGCCAGGGGGCGAACACTGAAGCTTTCTTT.

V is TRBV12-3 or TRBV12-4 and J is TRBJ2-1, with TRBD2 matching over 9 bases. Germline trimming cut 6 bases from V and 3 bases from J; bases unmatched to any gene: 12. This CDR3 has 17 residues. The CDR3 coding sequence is TGTGCCAGCAGCCCGGGGGCGGGGGGGATTTACTACAATGAGCAGTTCTTC. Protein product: CASSPGAGGIYYNEQFF.

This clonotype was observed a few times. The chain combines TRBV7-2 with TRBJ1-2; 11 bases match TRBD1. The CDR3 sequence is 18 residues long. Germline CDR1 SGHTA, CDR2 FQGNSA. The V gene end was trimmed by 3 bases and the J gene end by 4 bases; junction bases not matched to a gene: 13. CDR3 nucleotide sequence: TGTGCCAGCAGCTTTCTCTTCCCGGGACAGGGGGACCTCTATGGCTACACCTTC. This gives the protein CASSFLFPGQGDLYGYTF.

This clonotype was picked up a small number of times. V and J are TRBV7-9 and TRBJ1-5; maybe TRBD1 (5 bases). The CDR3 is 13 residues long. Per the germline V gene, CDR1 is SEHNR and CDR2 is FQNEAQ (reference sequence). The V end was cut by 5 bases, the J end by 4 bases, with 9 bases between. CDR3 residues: CASSGPGNQPQHF. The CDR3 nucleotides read TGTGCCAGCAGCGGACCAGGGAATCAGCCCCAGCATTTT. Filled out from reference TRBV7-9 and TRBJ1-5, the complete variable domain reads DTGVSQNPRHKITKRGQNVTFRCDPISEHNRLYWYRQTLGQGPEFLTYFQNEAQLEKSRLLSDRFSAERPKGSFSTLEIQRTEQGDSAMYLCASSGPGNQPQHFGDGTRLSIL.

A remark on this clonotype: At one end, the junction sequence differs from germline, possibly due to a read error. CDR3 nucleotides: TGTGTCAGCAGCTTAGGTTGGGGGCCAGATGGCTACACCTTC. Translation gives CVSSLGWGPDGYTF. The rearrangement links TRBV7-3 to TRBJ1-2; a possible D gene is TRBD1 (6 bases). Germline-derived CDR1 and CDR2 are SGHTA and FQGTGA. The CDR3 has 14 amino acids. The full variable domain, with the rest looked up from reference TRBV7-3 and TRBJ1-2, is GAGVSQTPSNKVTEKGKYVELRCDPISGHTALYWYRQSLGQGPEFLIYFQGTGAADDSGLPNDRFFAVRPEGSVSTLKIQRTERGDSAVYLCVSSLGWGPDGYTFGSGTRLTVV.

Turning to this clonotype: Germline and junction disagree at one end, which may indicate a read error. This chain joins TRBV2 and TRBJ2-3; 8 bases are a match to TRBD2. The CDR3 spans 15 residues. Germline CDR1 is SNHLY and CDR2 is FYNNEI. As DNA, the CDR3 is TGTGCCAGCATTGAAAGCGGGGGCCCCACAGATACGCAGTATTTT. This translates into CASIESGGPTDTQYF. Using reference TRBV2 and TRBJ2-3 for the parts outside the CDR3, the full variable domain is EPEVTQTPSHQVTQMGQEVILRCVPISNHLYFYWYRQILGQKVEFLVSFYNNEISEKSEIFDDQFSVERPDGSNFTLKIRSTKLEDSAMYFCASIESGGPTDTQYFGPGTRLTVL.

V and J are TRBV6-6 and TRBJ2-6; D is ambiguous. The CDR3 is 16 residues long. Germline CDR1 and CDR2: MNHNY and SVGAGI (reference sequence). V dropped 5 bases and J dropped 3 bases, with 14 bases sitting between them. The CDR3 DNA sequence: TGTGCCAGCAGTCACCTCAGTACAGATGGGGCCAACGTCCTGACTTTC. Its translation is CASSHLSTDGANVLTF.

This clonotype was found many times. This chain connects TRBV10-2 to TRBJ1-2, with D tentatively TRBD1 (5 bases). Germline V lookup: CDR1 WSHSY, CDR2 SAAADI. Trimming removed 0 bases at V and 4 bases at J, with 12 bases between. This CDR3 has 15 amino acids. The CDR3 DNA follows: TGCGCCAGCAGTGAGTCTGGGGGAGCCAGCTATGGCTACACCTTC. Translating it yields CASSESGGASYGYTF.

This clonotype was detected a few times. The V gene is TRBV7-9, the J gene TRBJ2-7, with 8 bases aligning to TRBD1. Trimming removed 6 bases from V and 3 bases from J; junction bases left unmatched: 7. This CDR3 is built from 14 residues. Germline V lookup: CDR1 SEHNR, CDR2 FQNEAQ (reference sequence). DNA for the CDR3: TGTGCCAGCAGGGCTCCAGGGGGCAACTACGAGCAGTACTTC. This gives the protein CASRAPGGNYEQYF.

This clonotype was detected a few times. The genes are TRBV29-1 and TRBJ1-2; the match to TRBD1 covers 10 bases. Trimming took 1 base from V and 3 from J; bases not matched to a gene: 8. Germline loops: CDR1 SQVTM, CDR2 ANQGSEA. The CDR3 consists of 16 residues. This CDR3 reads CSVEGYRDRGDYGYTF. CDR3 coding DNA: TGCAGCGTTGAAGGATACAGGGACAGGGGAGACTATGGCTACACCTTC. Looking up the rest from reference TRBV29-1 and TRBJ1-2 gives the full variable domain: SAVISQKPSRDICQRGTSLTIQCQVDSQVTMMFWYRQQPGQSLTLIATANQGSEATYESGFVIDKFPISRPNLTFSTLTVSNMSPEDSSIYLCSVEGYRDRGDYGYTFGSGTRLTVV.